Listed here are 30 T cell receptor beta chains from one sample, sequenced in a study of cytomegalovirus exposure and HLA in healthy donors. Researchers ran the PCR with 60 Vbeta and 13 Jbeta primers. Measured with immunoSEQ multiplex PCR; TCRdb has only the in-frame clones, and not every one. This table holds 140,000 to 150,000 clones, approximately 80% found once. The sequencing input was PBMCs. All receptors come from a man in his forties or fifties in good health and CMV-seropositive.

This clone has more than one count but fewer than ten. The rearrangement joins TRBV13 to TRBJ1-1; 10 bases are shared with TRBD1. V shed 4 bases and J 5 bases; nucleotides not matched to a gene: 4. This CDR3 has 14 amino acids. The germline gives CDR1 PRHDT, CDR2 FYEKMQ (reference sequence). CDR3 amino acids: CASSSGTGETEAFF. DNA of the CDR3: TGTGCCAGCAGCTCGGGGACAGGGGAAACTGAAGCTTTCTTT.

The chain joins TRBV28 to TRBJ1-2; D may be TRBD1 (6 bases). The V gene's germline CDR1 is MDHEN and CDR2 SYDVKM. The CDR3 runs 14 residues. Trimming stripped 2 bases from V and 4 bases from J, with 11 bases between. Here the CDR3 reads CASSLGTTIYGYTF. For the CDR3, the DNA is TGTGCCAGCAGTTTAGGGACAACCATCTATGGCTACACCTTC.

V usage is TRBV7-2 and J usage is TRBJ2-1; the match to TRBD2 covers 7 bases. CDR3 size: 16 residues. Trimming at V came to 3 bases and at J to 5 bases, leaving 10 bases not matched to a gene. Per germline, CDR1 SGHTA and CDR2 FQGNSA. CDR3 coding DNA: TGTGCCAGCAGCTTCCGAGGGGCTAGCGGACACAATGAGCAGTTCTTC. Residues: CASSFRGASGHNEQFF.

The chain is built from TRBV6-1 and TRBJ2-3, with 10 positions matching TRBD1. Germline V gene sequence: CDR1 MNHNS, CDR2 SASEGT. J lost 5 bases, V lost 6 bases, and 5 bases had no gene match. This CDR3 is 14 amino acids long. The CDR3 sequence: CASSRQGAEDTQYF. CDR3 bases: TGTGCCAGCAGCCGACAGGGGGCCGAAGATACGCAGTATTTT.

This rearrangement joins TRBV11-2 to TRBJ1-1, with 8 bases lining up with TRBD1. Germline CDR1 reads SGHAT; CDR2 reads FQNNGV. The CDR3 length is 14 residues. V dropped 6 bases and J dropped 1; count of bases not matched to a gene: 4. As DNA, the CDR3 is TGTGCCAGCAGAGCTACAGGGGGGAACACTGAAGCTTTCTTT. Residues: CASRATGGNTEAFF.

This clone was seen a few times. The CDR3 sequence is CASSPTGGLSYEQYF. The CDR3 DNA is TGTGCCAGCAGCCCTACGGGCGGGCTATCCTACGAGCAGTACTTC. The genes are TRBV9 and TRBJ2-7; perhaps TRBD2 as D (5 bases). Trimming cost V 4 bases and J 1 base, with 15 bases left between them. Per germline, CDR1 SGDLS and CDR2 YYNGEE. The CDR3 loop spans 15 amino acids.

The chain carries TRBV7-9 and TRBJ1-2; D gene unclear. CDR1 SEHNR and CDR2 FQNEAQ come from the germline V gene (reference sequence). The CDR3 sequence is 15 residues long. V was pared by 5 bases and J by 3 bases, with 16 bases between. The CDR3 is CASSRETRGHYGYTF. The CDR3 DNA is TGTGCCAGCAGCCGAGAAACTAGAGGTCACTATGGCTACACCTTC. Full variable domain (rest looked up from reference TRBV7-9 and TRBJ1-2): DTGVSQNPRHKITKRGQNVTFRCDPISEHNRLYWYRQTLGQGPEFLTYFQNEAQLEKSRLLSDRFSAERPKGSFSTLEIQRTEQGDSAMYLCASSRETRGHYGYTFGSGTRLTVV.

The rearrangement links TRBV6-6 to TRBJ2-3; 9 bases fit TRBD2. Germline values: CDR1 MNHNY, CDR2 SVGAGI (reference sequence). Trimming at V came to 6 bases and at J to 6 bases, leaving 7 bases not matched to a gene. CDR3 length equals 14 residues. The chain's CDR3 is CASRNSGSPDTQYF. In nucleotides, the CDR3 is TGTGCCAGCAGAAATAGCGGGAGTCCCGATACGCAGTATTTT.

The V call is TRBV9, the J call TRBJ2-7; 8 bases map to TRBD2. The V segment lost 0 bases and the J segment 7 bases; nucleotides outside the gene matches: 9. Germline V gene sequence: CDR1 SGDLS, CDR2 YYNGEE. This CDR3 comprises 15 residues. The CDR3: CASSVVPGGLREQYF. The CDR3 DNA follows: TGTGCCAGCAGCGTAGTCCCGGGAGGGCTTCGGGAGCAGTACTTC.

The rearrangement links TRBV29-1 to TRBJ2-3, with 7 bases fitting TRBD2. The V gene end was trimmed by 3 bases and the J gene end by 3 bases; junction bases not matched to a gene: 9. The germline V gene has CDR1 SQVTM and CDR2 ANQGSEA. The CDR3 spans 15 residues. The CDR3: CSVDFPGLGTDTQYF. CDR3 DNA sequence: TGCAGCGTTGATTTCCCCGGACTAGGAACAGATACGCAGTATTTT.

The rearrangement links TRBV23-1 to TRBJ2-4; a possible D gene is TRBD2 (6 bases). TRBV23-1 carries the ORF label, with uncertain function. This CDR3 has 13 amino acids. The V and J ends lost 4 bases and 4 bases respectively, with 8 bases between them. The CDR3 DNA follows: TGCGCCAGCAGTCTGGAGGGGAAAAACATTCAGTACTTC. Its translation: CASSLEGKNIQYF.

The J gene is TRBJ2-7, the V gene TRBV7-9; 9 nucleotides agree with TRBD2. The germline gives CDR1 SEHNR, CDR2 FQNEAQ (reference sequence). With V trimmed by 2 bases and J by 3 bases, 5 bases remained unmatched. The length of the CDR3 is 15 residues. The chain's CDR3 is CASSLTTSGLYEQYF. The CDR3 nucleotides are TGTGCCAGCAGCTTAACGACTAGCGGACTCTACGAGCAGTACTTC.

This clone is a singleton in its sample. This chain connects TRBV6-1 to TRBJ1-4; 8 bases are shared with TRBD1. CDR1 MNHNS and CDR2 SASEGT come from the germline V gene. With 5 bases clipped from V and 4 bases from J, the junction kept 6 bases outside the gene matches. There are 15 residues in the CDR3. The CDR3 DNA sequence: TGTGCCAGCAGTAGTCAGGGGGCGGATAATGAAAAACTGTTTTTT. It yields the protein CASSSQGADNEKLFF.

V and J are TRBV7-9 and TRBJ1-1; D is possibly TRBD1 (5 bases). The length of the CDR3 is 13 residues. In germline, CDR1 is SEHNR, CDR2 FQNEAQ (reference sequence). The V end lost 1 base, the J end lost 6 bases, and 9 bases lay between the germline ends. This CDR3 reads CASSLGGDAEAFF. CDR3 coding DNA: TGTGCCAGCAGCTTAGGGGGGGATGCTGAAGCTTTCTTT.

About this clone itself: The same CDR3 is also encoded by other DNA sequences in this sample. This chain uses TRBV7-2 with TRBJ2-2; weak D call: TRBD2 (6 bases). Deletions cut 2 bases from V and 1 base from J, with 11 bases between. Germline CDR1 SGHTA, CDR2 FQGNSA. This CDR3 region has 16 residues. The CDR3 is CASSLYNSGNTGELFF. The CDR3 nucleotides read TGTGCCAGCAGCTTATATAATAGCGGGAACACCGGGGAGCTGTTTTTT.

V gene TRBV5-4 combines with J gene TRBJ2-5, with D possibly being TRBD1 (5 bases). Germline-derived CDR1 and CDR2 are SGHNT and YYREEE (reference sequence). The V end lost 0 bases, the J end lost 4 bases, and 7 bases lay between the germline ends. The CDR3 contains 13 residues. The CDR3 is CASSLDRRETQYF. The CDR3 DNA follows: TGTGCCAGCAGCTTGGACAGGCGAGAGACCCAGTACTTC.

Regarding this clone: Other DNA variants within this sample encode the same CDR3. This chain joins TRBV28 and TRBJ1-4; tentatively, D is TRBD1 (6 bases). The germline gives CDR1 MDHEN, CDR2 SYDVKM. The V end lost 8 bases, the J end lost 0 bases, and 13 bases lay between the germline ends. The CDR3 has 15 residues. In nucleotides, the CDR3 is TGTGCCAGCTCCCGAGGGGGGGCAACTAATGAAAAACTGTTTTTT. As protein: CASSRGGATNEKLFF. The entire variable domain, with the rest obtained from reference TRBV28 and TRBJ1-4, is as follows: DVKVTQSSRYLVKRTGEKVFLECVQDMDHENMFWYRQDPGLGLRLIYFSYDVKMKEKGDIPEGYSVSREKKERFSLILESASTNQTSMYLCASSRGGATNEKLFFGSGTQLSVL.

This chain links TRBV6-5 with TRBJ2-4, with 8 nucleotides matching TRBD2. The J segment lost 11 bases and the V segment lost 4 bases, leaving 1 base of the junction unmatched. The CDR3 has 11 amino acids. Germline V gene lookup returns CDR1 MNHEY and CDR2 SVGAGI. CDR3 in amino acids: CASSSLAVQYF. Here the CDR3 DNA reads TGTGCCAGCAGTTCACTAGCGGTTCAGTACTTC.

The genes are TRBV10-3 and TRBJ2-5, with D perhaps matching TRBD1 (5 bases). The DNA end favors TRBJ2-7, so the J call may be wrong. The CDR3 sequence is 13 residues long. The germline gives CDR1 ENHRY, CDR2 SYGVKD. The CDR3 DNA reads as TGTGCCATCAGTGAGCAGGGCCCCTACGAGCAGTACTTC. It yields the protein CAISEQGPYEQYF.

The chain joins TRBV6-1 to TRBJ2-2, with TRBD2 matching 7 bases. CDR1 is MNHNS and CDR2 is SASEGT in the germline V gene. This CDR3 region has 15 residues. With 6 bases clipped from V and 4 bases from J, the junction kept 8 bases outside the gene matches. This chain's CDR3 is CASRSEGGVTGELFF. CDR3 nucleotide sequence: TGTGCCAGCAGGAGTGAGGGAGGGGTCACCGGGGAGCTGTTTTTT.

The CDR3 loop is CASSDYRARELFF. CDR3 sequence (DNA): TGTGCCAGCAGTGACTACAGGGCACGGGAGCTGTTTTTT. This chain links TRBV2 with TRBJ2-2; D possibly corresponds to TRBD1 (6 bases). Germline assignment: CDR1 SNHLY and CDR2 FYNNEI. Trimming shortened V by 3 bases and J by 9 bases, and 11 bases separated the two germline ends. The CDR3 sequence is 13 residues long. Together with reference TRBV2 and TRBJ2-2, the CDR3 gives the full variable domain: EPEVTQTPSHQVTQMGQEVILRCVPISNHLYFYWYRQILGQKVEFLVSFYNNEISEKSEIFDDQFSVERPDGSNFTLKIRSTKLEDSAMYFCASSDYRARELFFGEGSRLTVL.

This chain links TRBV18 with TRBJ1-5, with D possibly being TRBD1 (6 bases). Deletions cut 3 bases from V and 7 bases from J, with 13 bases between. Germline V gives CDR1 KGHSH, CDR2 LQKENI. This CDR3 comprises 14 residues. For the CDR3, the DNA is TGTGCCAGCTCACCTGGGGGCTATATGCAGCCCCAGCATTTT. Amino acids: CASSPGGYMQPQHF.

In this sample, this clone turned up a few times. The chain links TRBV6-5 to TRBJ2-3; 11 bases line up with TRBD2. J lost 5 bases, V lost 5 bases, and 3 bases had no gene match. Germline CDR1 is MNHEY and CDR2 is SVGAGI. CDR3 length: 14 residues. CDR3 DNA sequence: TGTGCCAGCAGTAAAGGACTAGCGGGAGATACGCAGTATTTT. Translating gives CASSKGLAGDTQYF.

V is TRBV11-2 and J is TRBJ2-5; D is perhaps TRBD2 (7 bases). In germline, CDR1 is SGHAT, CDR2 FQNNGV. V was shortened by 0 bases and J by 5 bases, with 13 bases between the two germline ends. CDR3 size: 15 residues. CDR3 bases: TGTGCCAGCAGCTTAGATAAGGGGGGGTGGGAGACCCAGTACTTC. The encoded protein is CASSLDKGGWETQYF.

This clone was counted many times. V gene TRBV5-6 combines with J gene TRBJ1-1, with D unclear. Germline V lookup: CDR1 SGHDT, CDR2 YYEEEE. V lost 1 base and J 8 bases, leaving 9 bases between the germline ends. The CDR3 is made up of 12 amino acids. CDR3 sequence reads: CASSLTDIEAFF. Here the CDR3 DNA reads TGTGCCAGCAGCTTGACCGACATCGAAGCTTTCTTT.

This clone was counted once. V and J are TRBV19 and TRBJ2-7, with TRBD1 matching over 8 bases. Germline-derived CDR1 and CDR2 are LNHDA and SQIVND (reference sequence). There are 14 residues in the CDR3. V lost 5 bases to trimming and J lost 0 bases; unmatched junction nucleotides: 3. CDR3 bases: TGTGCCAGTAGTGTAACAGGGGGCTCCTACGAGCAGTACTTC. It translates to CASSVTGGSYEQYF.

V gene TRBV28 combines with J gene TRBJ2-7; no clear D gene. The ends were cut back, 2 bases at V and 0 bases at J, with 17 bases in the middle. Germline CDR1 is MDHEN and CDR2 is SYDVKM. CDR3 size: 17 residues. CDR3 sequence: CASSLGIGGVSSYEQYF. In DNA form, the CDR3 reads TGTGCCAGCAGTTTAGGAATCGGCGGTGTCAGCTCCTACGAGCAGTACTTC.

This chain links TRBV2 with TRBJ2-1; 11 nucleotides align to TRBD2. The germline gives CDR1 SNHLY, CDR2 FYNNEI. The CDR3 covers 16 residues. Unmatched junction bases numbered 15, after V lost 6 bases and J lost 11 bases. In DNA form, the CDR3 reads TGTGCCAGCAGCCCTCCTAGGGCTAGCGGGAGGCTTCAGCAGTTCTTC. Amino acids: CASSPPRASGRLQQFF.

The chain has TRBV5-4 and TRBJ2-1, with 7 nucleotides matching TRBD2. The CDR3 spans 16 residues. V lost 4 bases, J lost 0 bases, and 7 bases stayed unmatched. The V gene's germline CDR1 is SGHNT and CDR2 YYREEE (reference sequence). For the CDR3, the DNA is TGTGCCAGCAGCCTTTCTGGCGGGAGCTCCTACAATGAGCAGTTCTTC. Protein sequence: CASSLSGGSSYNEQFF.

The V gene is TRBV4-2, the J gene TRBJ1-6; a weak D match, TRBD1 (5 bases). CDR3 size: 15 residues. Germline V gene sequence: CDR1 LGHNA, CDR2 YNFKEQ. V lost 1 base, J lost 6 bases, and 10 bases lay in between. The CDR3 region is CASSQGGSSNSPLHF. The CDR3 region has the DNA TGTGCCAGCAGCCAAGGGGGCAGCTCTAATTCACCCCTCCACTTT.